This T cell receptor (beta chain) was sequenced in a study of blood T cell repertoires in COVID-19. Study-level information: Material from acute and convalescent COVID-19 was sourced from the United States, Italy and Spain. Sample material is recorded as cDNA or gDNA derived from T cells, B-cell-depleted T cells, or PBMCs.

Under the authors' procedure: Estimation of nucleated cell counts relied on the amplification of reference gene primers. Profiled with immunoSEQ multiplex PCR; TCRdb holds only in-frame clones, not every one. D and trimming come from the DNA, and the V and J calls and clone size come from that table. Here the sample spans some 140,000 clones, roughly 80% being singletons. This clone was seen a handful of times. V dropped 0 bases and J dropped 8 bases, with 6 bases sitting between them. The CDR3 covers 13 residues. Germline values: CDR1 SGHRS, CDR2 YFSETQ. The receptor was derived from a man aged 55 to 70 with acute or convalescent COVID-19. Sequences were obtained from peripheral blood. This chain links TRBV5-1 with TRBJ1-6; D unclear. CDR3 in amino acids: CASSLAGYSPLHF. CDR3 DNA: TGCGCCAGCAGCTTGGCAGGTTATTCACCCCTCCACTTT.